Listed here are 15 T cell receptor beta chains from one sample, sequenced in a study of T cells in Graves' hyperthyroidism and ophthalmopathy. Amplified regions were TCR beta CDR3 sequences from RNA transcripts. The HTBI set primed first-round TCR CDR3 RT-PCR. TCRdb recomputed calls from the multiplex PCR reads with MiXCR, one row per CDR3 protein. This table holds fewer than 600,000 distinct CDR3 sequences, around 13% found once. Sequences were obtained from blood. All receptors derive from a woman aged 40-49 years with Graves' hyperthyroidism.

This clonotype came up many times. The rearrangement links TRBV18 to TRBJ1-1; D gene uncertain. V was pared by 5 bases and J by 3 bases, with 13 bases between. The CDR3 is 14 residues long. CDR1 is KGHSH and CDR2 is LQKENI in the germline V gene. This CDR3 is CASSSRGEYTEAFF. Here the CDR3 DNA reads TGTGCCAGCTCATCCCGCGGGGAGTACACTGAAGCTTTCTTT.

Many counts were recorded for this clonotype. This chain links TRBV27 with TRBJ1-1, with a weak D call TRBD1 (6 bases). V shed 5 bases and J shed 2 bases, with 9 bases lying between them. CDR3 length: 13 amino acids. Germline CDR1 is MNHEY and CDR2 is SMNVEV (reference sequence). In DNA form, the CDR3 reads TGTGCCAGCAGTCAGGGGCTCAACACTGAAGCTTTCTTT. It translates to CASSQGLNTEAFF.

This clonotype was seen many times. As DNA, the CDR3 is TGTGCCAGCAGTTTACCCAGCGGGAGGAGCGGGGAGCTGTTTTTT. It yields the protein CASSLPSGRSGELFF. The rearrangement links TRBV12-3 or TRBV12-4 to TRBJ2-2; 9 nucleotides match TRBD2. Trimming cost V 2 bases and J 7 bases; bases outside gene matches: 5. The length of the CDR3 is 15 residues.

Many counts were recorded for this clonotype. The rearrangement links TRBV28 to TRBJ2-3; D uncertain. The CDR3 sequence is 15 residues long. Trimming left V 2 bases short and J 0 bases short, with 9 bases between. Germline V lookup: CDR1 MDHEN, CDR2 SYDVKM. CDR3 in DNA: TGTGCCAGCAGTTTAGGGGTTCCTAGCACAGATACGCAGTATTTT. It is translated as CASSLGVPSTDTQYF.

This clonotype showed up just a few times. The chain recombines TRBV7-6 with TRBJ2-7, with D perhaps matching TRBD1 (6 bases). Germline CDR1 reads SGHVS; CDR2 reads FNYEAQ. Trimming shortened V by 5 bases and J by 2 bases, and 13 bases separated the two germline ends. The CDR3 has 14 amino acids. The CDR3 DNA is TGTGCCAGCAGCCAGGACAGATCTACCTACGAGCAGTACTTC. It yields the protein CASSQDRSTYEQYF.

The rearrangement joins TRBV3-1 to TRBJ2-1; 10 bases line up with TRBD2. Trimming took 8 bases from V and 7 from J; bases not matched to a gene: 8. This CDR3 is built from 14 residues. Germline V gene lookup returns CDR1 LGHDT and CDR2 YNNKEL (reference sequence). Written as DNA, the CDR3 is TGTGCCAGCCAGCCAGCGGGAGGGCCAAATGAGCAGTTCTTC. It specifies CASQPAGGPNEQFF.

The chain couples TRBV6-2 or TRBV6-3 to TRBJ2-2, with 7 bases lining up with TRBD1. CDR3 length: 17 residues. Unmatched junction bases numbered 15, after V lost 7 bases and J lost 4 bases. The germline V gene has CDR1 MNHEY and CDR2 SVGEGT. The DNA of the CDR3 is TGTGCCAGCACCCCCCTGCCCGGGACAGCTAGCACCGGGGAGCTGTTTTTT. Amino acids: CASTPLPGTASTGELFF.

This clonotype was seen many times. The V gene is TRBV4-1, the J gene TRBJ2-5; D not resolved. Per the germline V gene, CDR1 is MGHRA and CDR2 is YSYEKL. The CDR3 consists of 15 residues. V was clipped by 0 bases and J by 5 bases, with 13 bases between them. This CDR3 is CASSQDNSGMETQYF. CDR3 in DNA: TGCGCCAGCAGCCAAGACAACAGTGGAATGGAGACCCAGTACTTC.

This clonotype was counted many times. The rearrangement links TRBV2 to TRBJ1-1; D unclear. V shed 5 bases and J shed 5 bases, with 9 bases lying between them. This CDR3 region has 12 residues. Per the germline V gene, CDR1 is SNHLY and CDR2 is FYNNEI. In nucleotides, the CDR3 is TGTGCCAGCAGTCGGTCGGGTACTGAAGCTTTCTTT. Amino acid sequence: CASSRSGTEAFF.

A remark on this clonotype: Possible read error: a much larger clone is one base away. CDR3 DNA: TGTGCCAGCTCTTCCCCCGGGACCACCTCCTACGAGCAGTACTTC. It is translated as CASSSPGTTSYEQYF. This chain links TRBV28 with TRBJ2-7, with D perhaps matching TRBD1 or TRBD2 (5 bases each). The CDR3 length is 15 residues. Trimming left V 8 bases short and J 0 bases short, with 17 bases between. Germline V lookup: CDR1 MDHEN, CDR2 SYDVKM.

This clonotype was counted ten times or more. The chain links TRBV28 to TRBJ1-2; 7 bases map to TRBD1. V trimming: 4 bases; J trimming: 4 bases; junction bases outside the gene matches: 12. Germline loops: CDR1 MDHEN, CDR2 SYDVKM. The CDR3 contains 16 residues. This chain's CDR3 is CASSSRGAGDSYGYTF. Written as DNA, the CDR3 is TGTGCCAGCAGTTCCCGAGGGGCAGGGGACAGCTATGGCTACACCTTC.

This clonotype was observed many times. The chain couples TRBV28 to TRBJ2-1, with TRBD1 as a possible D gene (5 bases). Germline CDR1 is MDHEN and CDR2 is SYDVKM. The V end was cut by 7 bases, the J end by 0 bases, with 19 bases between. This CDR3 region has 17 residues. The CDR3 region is CASNRMTVTASYNEQFF. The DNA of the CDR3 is TGTGCCAGCAACCGTATGACAGTTACTGCCTCCTACAATGAGCAGTTCTTC.

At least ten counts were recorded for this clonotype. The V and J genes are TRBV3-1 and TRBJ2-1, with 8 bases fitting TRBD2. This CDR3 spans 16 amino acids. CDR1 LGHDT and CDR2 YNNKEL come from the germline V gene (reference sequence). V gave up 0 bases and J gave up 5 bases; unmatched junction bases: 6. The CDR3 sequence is CASSQEATSGDNEQFF. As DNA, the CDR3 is TGTGCCAGCAGCCAAGAGGCAACTAGCGGAGACAATGAGCAGTTCTTC.

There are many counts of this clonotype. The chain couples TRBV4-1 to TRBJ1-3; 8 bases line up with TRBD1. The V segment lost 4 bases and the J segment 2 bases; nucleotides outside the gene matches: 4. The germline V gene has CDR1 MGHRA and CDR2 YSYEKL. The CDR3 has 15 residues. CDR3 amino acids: CASSLTDRAGNTIYF. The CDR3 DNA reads TGCGCCAGCAGCCTGACGGACAGGGCTGGAAACACCATATATTTT.

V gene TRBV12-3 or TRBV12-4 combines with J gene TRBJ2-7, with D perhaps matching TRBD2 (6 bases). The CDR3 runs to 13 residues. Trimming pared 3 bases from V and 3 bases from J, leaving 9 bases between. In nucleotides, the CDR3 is TGTGCCAGCAGTTTTACTAGCAGCTACGAGCAGTACTTC. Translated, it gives CASSFTSSYEQYF.